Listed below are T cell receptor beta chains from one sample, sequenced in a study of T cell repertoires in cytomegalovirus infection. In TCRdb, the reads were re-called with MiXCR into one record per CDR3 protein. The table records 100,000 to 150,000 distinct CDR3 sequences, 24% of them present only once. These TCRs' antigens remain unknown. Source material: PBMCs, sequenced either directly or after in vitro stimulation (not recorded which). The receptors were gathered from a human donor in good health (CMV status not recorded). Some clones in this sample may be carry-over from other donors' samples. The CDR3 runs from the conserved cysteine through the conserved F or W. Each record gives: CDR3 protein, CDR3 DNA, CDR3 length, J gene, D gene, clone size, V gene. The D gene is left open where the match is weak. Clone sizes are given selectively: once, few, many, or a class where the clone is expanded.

cdr3_aa: CASSLEMAGGTQYF
cdr3_nt: TGTGCCAGCAGCTTGGAAATGGCAGGGGGGACCCAGTACTTC
cdr3_length: 14
j_call: TRBJ2-5
d_call: TRBD1
clone_size: .
v_call: TRBV5-6

cdr3_aa: CASRYRQGRTGELFF
cdr3_nt: TGTGCCAGCAGGTACCGACAGGGGCGGACCGGGGAGCTGTTTTTT
cdr3_length: 15
j_call: TRBJ2-2
d_call: TRBD1
clone_size: .
v_call: TRBV12-3/TRBV12-4

cdr3_aa: CASRQWRGNTEAFF
cdr3_nt: TGTGCCAGTAGGCAATGGCGGGGGAACACTGAAGCTTTCTTT
cdr3_length: 14
j_call: TRBJ1-1
d_call: .
clone_size: few
v_call: TRBV19

cdr3_aa: CASSLDTSGRVEQFF
cdr3_nt: TGTGCCAGCAGCTTGGATACTAGCGGGAGGGTTGAGCAGTTCTTC
cdr3_length: 15
j_call: TRBJ2-1
d_call: TRBD2
clone_size: .
v_call: TRBV5-4

cdr3_aa: CASRAGAYEQYF
cdr3_nt: TGTGCCAGCAGAGCAGGGGCCTACGAGCAGTACTTC
cdr3_length: 12
j_call: TRBJ2-7
d_call: .
clone_size: .
v_call: TRBV28

cdr3_aa: CASNKIAGAIEEQFF
cdr3_nt: TGTGCCAGCAACAAAATAGCGGGAGCAATCGAAGAGCAGTTCTTC
cdr3_length: 15
j_call: TRBJ2-1
d_call: TRBD2
clone_size: few
v_call: TRBV6-1

cdr3_aa: CASSRQLNTEAFF
cdr3_nt: TGTGCCAGCAGCCGACAGCTTAACACTGAAGCTTTCTTT
cdr3_length: 13
j_call: TRBJ1-1
d_call: .
clone_size: .
v_call: TRBV7-2

cdr3_aa: CASSYVGTRDEQYF
cdr3_nt: TGTGCCAGCAGTTACGTCGGGACTAGGGACGAGCAGTACTTC
cdr3_length: 14
j_call: TRBJ2-7
d_call: TRBD2
clone_size: medium-sized
v_call: TRBV6-6

cdr3_aa: CASSLSWTPSGETQYF
cdr3_nt: TGTGCCAGCAGCTTATCGTGGACACCGTCCGGAGAGACCCAGTACTTC
cdr3_length: 16
j_call: TRBJ2-5
d_call: .
clone_size: few
v_call: TRBV13

cdr3_aa: CASSLQRGVRGELFF
cdr3_nt: TGTGCCAGCAGCCTCCAGCGGGGTGTGCGCGGGGAGCTGTTTTTT
cdr3_length: 15
j_call: TRBJ2-2
d_call: TRBD2
clone_size: .
v_call: TRBV4-2

cdr3_aa: CASSFRGQQGNTEAFF
cdr3_nt: TGTGCCAGCAGCTTCAGGGGTCAGCAGGGGAACACTGAAGCTTTCTTT
cdr3_length: 16
j_call: TRBJ1-1
d_call: .
clone_size: few
v_call: TRBV7-2

cdr3_aa: CASSLLRRGEKLFF
cdr3_nt: TGTGCCAGCAGCTTACTCCGTCGGGGAGAAAAACTGTTTTTT
cdr3_length: 14
j_call: TRBJ1-4
d_call: .
clone_size: .
v_call: TRBV7-9

cdr3_aa: CASSLFPLSNQPQHF
cdr3_nt: TGTGCCAGCAGTTTATTTCCCCTTTCCAATCAGCCCCAGCATTTT
cdr3_length: 15
j_call: TRBJ1-5
d_call: .
clone_size: .
v_call: TRBV12-3/TRBV12-4

cdr3_aa: CASSFRQPQHF
cdr3_nt: TGTGCCAGCAGTTTCCGTCAGCCCCAGCATTTT
cdr3_length: 11
j_call: TRBJ1-5
d_call: .
clone_size: few
v_call: TRBV28

cdr3_aa: CASRDRSTSNGNIQYF
cdr3_nt: TGTGCCAGCCGGGACCGAAGTACGAGTAACGGAAACATTCAGTACTTC
cdr3_length: 16
j_call: TRBJ2-4
d_call: .
clone_size: few
v_call: TRBV2

cdr3_aa: CASSDMRGSTYEQYF
cdr3_nt: TGTGCCAGCAGCGATATGCGTGGGTCGACCTACGAGCAGTACTTC
cdr3_length: 15
j_call: TRBJ2-7
d_call: .
clone_size: .
v_call: TRBV5-6

cdr3_aa: CASKTKNTEAFF
cdr3_nt: TGTGCCAGCAAAACAAAAAACACTGAAGCTTTCTTT
cdr3_length: 12
j_call: TRBJ1-1
d_call: .
clone_size: .
v_call: TRBV6-6

cdr3_aa: CASNKGGGSPLHF
cdr3_nt: TGTGCCAGCAATAAAGGGGGTGGATCACCCCTCCACTTT
cdr3_length: 13
j_call: TRBJ1-6
d_call: .
clone_size: .
v_call: TRBV7-2

cdr3_aa: CASSPGGTGELFF
cdr3_nt: TGTGCCAGCAGCCCAGGGGGAACCGGGGAGCTGTTTTTT
cdr3_length: 13
j_call: TRBJ2-2
d_call: TRBD1
clone_size: .
v_call: TRBV28

cdr3_aa: CASSANRFDNSPLHF
cdr3_nt: TGCGCCAGCAGCGCCAACAGATTTGATAATTCACCCCTCCACTTT
cdr3_length: 15
j_call: TRBJ1-6
d_call: .
clone_size: many
v_call: TRBV5-1

cdr3_aa: CASSLASIMGVTQYF
cdr3_nt: TGTGCCAGCAGCTTAGCTTCTATAATGGGGGTGACCCAGTACTTC
cdr3_length: 15
j_call: TRBJ2-5
d_call: .
clone_size: many
v_call: TRBV7-2

cdr3_aa: CASSLEALGYGYTF
cdr3_nt: TGTGCCAGCAGCTTAGAGGCTCTCGGCTATGGCTACACCTTC
cdr3_length: 14
j_call: TRBJ1-2
d_call: .
clone_size: .
v_call: TRBV7-2

cdr3_aa: CASLLSGGMGEQFF
cdr3_nt: TGTGCCAGTCTTTTATCTGGGGGTATGGGTGAGCAGTTCTTC
cdr3_length: 14
j_call: TRBJ2-1
d_call: .
clone_size: .
v_call: TRBV19

cdr3_aa: CASSLAGQGYEQYF
cdr3_nt: TGTGCCAGCAGCTTAGCTGGACAGGGCTACGAGCAGTACTTC
cdr3_length: 14
j_call: TRBJ2-7
d_call: TRBD1
clone_size: many
v_call: TRBV7-9

cdr3_aa: CASSQATGVGNTIYF
cdr3_nt: TGCGCCAGCAGCCAAGCAACAGGCGTAGGAAACACCATATATTTT
cdr3_length: 15
j_call: TRBJ1-3
d_call: .
clone_size: .
v_call: TRBV4-3

cdr3_aa: CASSRGLAGGNF
cdr3_nt: TGTGCCAGCAGCCGGGGACTAGCGGGAGGAAATTTT
cdr3_length: 12
j_call: TRBJ2-3
d_call: TRBD2
clone_size: .
v_call: TRBV7-8

cdr3_aa: CASSPRGASQPQHF
cdr3_nt: TGTGCCAGCAGCCCCCGGGGGGCCAGTCAGCCCCAGCATTTT
cdr3_length: 14
j_call: TRBJ1-5
d_call: .
clone_size: .
v_call: TRBV7-2

cdr3_aa: CASRGQGARTGELFF
cdr3_nt: TGTGCCAGCAGAGGACAGGGGGCGCGCACCGGGGAGCTGTTTTTT
cdr3_length: 15
j_call: TRBJ2-2
d_call: TRBD1
clone_size: few
v_call: TRBV27

cdr3_aa: CASRPDIRYSNQPQHF
cdr3_nt: TGTGCCAGCAGGCCTGATATACGCTATAGCAATCAGCCCCAGCATTTT
cdr3_length: 16
j_call: TRBJ1-5
d_call: .
clone_size: .
v_call: TRBV2

cdr3_aa: CASSHSGTRNEQFF
cdr3_nt: TGTGCCAGTAGCCATAGCGGGACCCGCAATGAGCAGTTCTTC
cdr3_length: 14
j_call: TRBJ2-1
d_call: TRBD2
clone_size: few
v_call: TRBV19

cdr3_aa: CASSMANTGELFF
cdr3_nt: TGTGCCAGTAGTATGGCGAACACCGGGGAGCTGTTTTTT
cdr3_length: 13
j_call: TRBJ2-2
d_call: .
clone_size: .
v_call: TRBV19

cdr3_aa: CASSLLGGLPYEQYF
cdr3_nt: TGTGCCAGCAGCTTACTTGGGGGCCTACCTTACGAGCAGTACTTC
cdr3_length: 15
j_call: TRBJ2-7
d_call: .
clone_size: .
v_call: TRBV7-2

cdr3_aa: CASMFPASYNEQFF
cdr3_nt: TGTGCCAGCATGTTCCCGGCCTCCTACAATGAGCAGTTCTTC
cdr3_length: 14
j_call: TRBJ2-1
d_call: .
clone_size: many
v_call: TRBV7-9

cdr3_aa: CASSLSPQGEGETQYF
cdr3_nt: TGTGCCAGCAGTTTATCCCCGCAGGGGGAGGGAGAGACCCAGTACTTC
cdr3_length: 16
j_call: TRBJ2-5
d_call: .
clone_size: many
v_call: TRBV28

cdr3_aa: CASSLFGTSSSDTQYF
cdr3_nt: TGTGCCAGCAGTTTATTTGGGACTAGTTCATCAGATACGCAGTATTTT
cdr3_length: 16
j_call: TRBJ2-3
d_call: TRBD2
clone_size: .
v_call: TRBV28

cdr3_aa: CASSLRGRDSEAFF
cdr3_nt: TGTGCCAGCAGTTTACGGGGACGGGATTCTGAAGCTTTCTTT
cdr3_length: 14
j_call: TRBJ1-1
d_call: .
clone_size: .
v_call: TRBV12-3/TRBV12-4

cdr3_aa: CATSRDDSLYEKLFF
cdr3_nt: TGTGCCACCAGCAGAGACGACTCGTTATACGAAAAACTGTTTTTT
cdr3_length: 15
j_call: TRBJ1-4
d_call: .
clone_size: .
v_call: TRBV15

cdr3_aa: CASSLVGQDTYEQYF
cdr3_nt: TGTGCCAGCAGCTTAGTGGGGCAGGATACCTACGAGCAGTACTTC
cdr3_length: 15
j_call: TRBJ2-7
d_call: .
clone_size: many
v_call: TRBV7-2

cdr3_aa: CASSLYPGTPNTEAFF
cdr3_nt: TGTGCCAGCAGCTTATACCCCGGCACCCCCAACACTGAAGCTTTCTTT
cdr3_length: 16
j_call: TRBJ1-1
d_call: .
clone_size: few
v_call: TRBV7-3

cdr3_aa: CAISLASGEQETQYF
cdr3_nt: TGTGCCATCAGTCTGGCTAGCGGGGAACAAGAGACCCAGTACTTC
cdr3_length: 15
j_call: TRBJ2-5
d_call: TRBD2
clone_size: .
v_call: TRBV10-3

cdr3_aa: CASSLEHLNTEAFF
cdr3_nt: TGTGCCAGCAGCTTAGAACATTTGAACACTGAAGCTTTCTTT
cdr3_length: 14
j_call: TRBJ1-1
d_call: .
clone_size: many
v_call: TRBV7-2

cdr3_aa: CASSTLDSGPTHEAFF
cdr3_nt: TGTGCCAGCAGCACGCTCGATTCAGGGCCCACACATGAAGCTTTCTTT
cdr3_length: 16
j_call: TRBJ1-1
d_call: .
clone_size: many
v_call: TRBV7-4

cdr3_aa: CASSGRLADLTDTQYF
cdr3_nt: TGTGCCAGTAGTGGTCGTCTAGCGGATCTCACAGATACGCAGTATTTT
cdr3_length: 16
j_call: TRBJ2-3
d_call: TRBD2
clone_size: few
v_call: TRBV19

cdr3_aa: CASSQTSGVGRLQFF
cdr3_nt: TGTGCCAGCAGCCAGACTAGCGGGGTCGGCAGATTGCAGTTCTTC
cdr3_length: 15
j_call: TRBJ2-1
d_call: TRBD2
clone_size: medium-sized
v_call: TRBV7-8

cdr3_aa: CASSFQAGEADTQYF
cdr3_nt: TGTGCCAGCAGCTTCCAGGCAGGGGAGGCAGATACGCAGTATTTT
cdr3_length: 15
j_call: TRBJ2-3
d_call: .
clone_size: many
v_call: TRBV7-2

cdr3_aa: CASSLEVEGQPQHF
cdr3_nt: TGTGCCAGCAGCTTGGAGGTGGAGGGACAGCCCCAGCATTTT
cdr3_length: 14
j_call: TRBJ1-5
d_call: .
clone_size: few
v_call: TRBV7-2

cdr3_aa: CASSLGSGRTDTQYF
cdr3_nt: TGTGCCAGCAGCTTAGGCTCAGGGCGCACAGATACGCAGTATTTT
cdr3_length: 15
j_call: TRBJ2-3
d_call: .
clone_size: .
v_call: TRBV7-2

cdr3_aa: CASSIAGTGYTF
cdr3_nt: TGTGCCAGCAGTATCGCAGGGACTGGCTACACCTTC
cdr3_length: 12
j_call: TRBJ1-2
d_call: .
clone_size: .
v_call: TRBV12-3/TRBV12-4

cdr3_aa: CASSSSGTSGKEQFF
cdr3_nt: TGTGCCAGCAGCTCATCCGGGACTAGCGGGAAGGAGCAGTTCTTC
cdr3_length: 15
j_call: TRBJ2-1
d_call: TRBD2
clone_size: many
v_call: TRBV7-8

cdr3_aa: CASSFRDTDEQYF
cdr3_nt: TGTGCCAGCAGCTTCCGGGACACCGACGAGCAGTACTTC
cdr3_length: 13
j_call: TRBJ2-7
d_call: .
clone_size: .
v_call: TRBV7-9

cdr3_aa: CSARDEKDSNQPQHF
cdr3_nt: TGCAGTGCTAGAGATGAGAAGGATAGCAATCAGCCCCAGCATTTT
cdr3_length: 15
j_call: TRBJ1-5
d_call: .
clone_size: once
v_call: TRBV20-1

cdr3_aa: CASSLGNQGADTQYF
cdr3_nt: TGTGCCAGCAGCTTGGGTAACCAGGGGGCAGATACGCAGTATTTT
cdr3_length: 15
j_call: TRBJ2-3
d_call: TRBD1
clone_size: many
v_call: TRBV7-2

cdr3_aa: CASSQLLGSPLHF
cdr3_nt: TGTGCCAGCAGCCAATTATTAGGATCACCCCTCCACTTT
cdr3_length: 13
j_call: TRBJ1-6
d_call: .
clone_size: .
v_call: TRBV14

cdr3_aa: CASSDGGEQFF
cdr3_nt: TGTGCCAGCTCGGATGGGGGGGAGCAGTTCTTC
cdr3_length: 11
j_call: TRBJ2-1
d_call: .
clone_size: .
v_call: TRBV6-4